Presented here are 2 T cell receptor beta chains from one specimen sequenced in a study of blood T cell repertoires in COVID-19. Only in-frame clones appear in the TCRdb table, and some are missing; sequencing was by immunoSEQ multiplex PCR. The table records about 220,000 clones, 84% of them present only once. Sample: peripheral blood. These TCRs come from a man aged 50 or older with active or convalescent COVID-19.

The chain's CDR3 is CASKSGAQETQYF. CDR3 DNA sequence: TGTGCCAGCAAATCAGGGGCGCAAGAGACCCAGTACTTC. The rearrangement links TRBV2 to TRBJ2-5; weak D call: TRBD1 (6 bases). Trimming removed 7 bases from V and 2 bases from J, with 11 bases in between. The germline V gene has CDR1 SNHLY and CDR2 FYNNEI. This CDR3 comprises 13 residues.

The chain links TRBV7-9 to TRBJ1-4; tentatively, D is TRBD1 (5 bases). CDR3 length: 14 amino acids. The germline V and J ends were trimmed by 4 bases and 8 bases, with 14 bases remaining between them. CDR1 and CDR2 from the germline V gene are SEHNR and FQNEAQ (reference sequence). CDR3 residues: CASSSLREEEKLFF. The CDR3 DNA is TGTGCCAGCAGCTCGCTCAGGGAAGAGGAAAAACTGTTTTTT. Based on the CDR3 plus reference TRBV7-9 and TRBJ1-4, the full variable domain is DTGVSQNPRHKITKRGQNVTFRCDPISEHNRLYWYRQTLGQGPEFLTYFQNEAQLEKSRLLSDRFSAERPKGSFSTLEIQRTEQGDSAMYLCASSSLREEEKLFFGSGTQLSVL.